This entry concerns a single TCR beta chain. The table lists this clonotype with many counts. Its antigen is unknown. No base-level quality is on record; no much larger clone is a single base apart. In light of the paper, this sample's treatment or condition label describes: allogeneic hematopoietic cell transplantation with graft depleted of TCRalphabeta T cells and CD19 B cells. Transplant recipients were children who received TCRalphabeta/CD19-depleted allogeneic hematopoietic cell grafts. Here V drops 4 bases and J drops 4 bases, and the junction holds 2 bases not matched to any gene. The CDR3 holds 15 amino acids from the cysteine to the phenylalanine. Only CDR3 DNA remains: 45 bases, in frame from the first base. Sequences LGHNA (CDR1) and YNFKEQ (CDR2) are obtained from the germline V gene. This entry is derived from a study of T-cell reconstitution after alpha-beta-depleted transplantation in children listed by TCRdb under 2016. General notes on the study: Using TCR repertoire profiling, the study quantitatively followed how T-cell immune reconstitution unfolded in children after TCRalphabeta/CD19-depleted allogeneic hematopoietic cell transplantation. Paper-wide results and their limitations: Apparently early alphabetaT-cell count recovery about two months after transplant reportedly relied on only several hundred rapidly expanded clones derived from non-depleted graft cells. The high TCRbeta diversity at day 60 in some patients was ascribed to recipient T cells and intrathymic progenitors that had survived conditioning. Over the following months the frequencies of hyperexpanded clones went down, and after one year T-cell counts and TCRbeta diversity were mostly credited to newly produced T cells.

To prepare the library, PCR was applied. The sequencer was an Illumina HiSeq 2500. TCR library preparation used molecular barcoding, with unique molecular identifiers applied to normalize quantification of the TCRbeta repertoire. In TCRdb, the public reads were trimmed at Q25 with fastp and aligned with MiXCR, with productive beta chains retained. When rows share a CDR3 protein, they turn into one entry using the most common DNA and genes. The sample table holds around 450,000 distinct CDR3 sequences, of which roughly 10% were seen once. 2% to 2.5% of the sample goes to the ten largest clones. The sequence came from a child aged 2 to 10 with inherited bone marrow failure, due to receive a stem cell transplant. Specimen: PBMCs, collected before TCRalphabeta/CD19-depleted stem cell transplant. This chain joins TRBV4-2 to TRBJ2-5; TRBD2 matches 14 bases in the middle. The DNA sequence is TGTGCCAGCAGCCGACTAGCGGGAGGGGGAGAGACCCAGTACTTC. It translates to CASSRLAGGGETQYF.